This paragraph covers one TCR beta chain sequence. What it recognizes is unknown. This specimen belongs to a study of shared clonotypes between healthy human individuals. Findings and limits, study-wide: Estimated richness was generally greater in naive than memory subsets. Sample collection involved blood only; tissue repertoires are likely different.

CDR3 size: 12 residues. The V gene end was trimmed by 8 bases and the J gene end by 8 bases; junction bases not matched to a gene: 6. Germline CDR1 is MNHEY and CDR2 is SVGAGI. Assay execution proceeded at the deep level. Original data processing: Filtering differed because ImmunoSEQ produced junction-only sequences that carried no quality scores. This table comes from immunoSEQ multiplex PCR, and its TCRdb copy is limited to in-frame clones, with some not included. V, J and clone size were drawn from that table, and D and trimming were deduced from the DNA. The data hold about 980,000 clones, with approximately 80% observed a single time.

Sequenced input: memory CD4+ T cells sorted from blood. Described subset: CD45RA-negative fraction. This TCR was sampled from a man aged 18 to 29 in good health. This sequence joins TRBV6-5 and TRBJ1-2; TRBD1 matches at 9 bases. CDR3 sequence (DNA): TGTGCCAGCCGGGACAGGGTATTAGGCTACACCTTC. This translates into CASRDRVLGYTF.